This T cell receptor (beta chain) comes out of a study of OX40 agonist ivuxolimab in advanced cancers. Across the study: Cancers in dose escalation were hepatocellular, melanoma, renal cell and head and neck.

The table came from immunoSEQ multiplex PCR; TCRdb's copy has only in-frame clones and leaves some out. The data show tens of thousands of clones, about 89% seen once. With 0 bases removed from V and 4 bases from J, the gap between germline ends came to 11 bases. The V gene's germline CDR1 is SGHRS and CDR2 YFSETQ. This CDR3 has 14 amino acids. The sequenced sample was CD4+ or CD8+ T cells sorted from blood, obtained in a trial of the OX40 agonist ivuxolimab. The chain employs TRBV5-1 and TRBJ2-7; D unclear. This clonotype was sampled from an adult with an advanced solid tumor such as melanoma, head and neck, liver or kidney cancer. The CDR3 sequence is CASSLGQELYEQYF. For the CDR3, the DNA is TGCGCCAGCAGCTTGGGACAAGAGCTTTACGAGCAGTACTTC.